The clone carrying this T cell receptor beta chain was seen a handful of times. Reverse transcribed after extraction, RNA yielded cDNA as the sequencing template. The table came from immunoSEQ multiplex PCR; TCRdb's copy has only in-frame clones and leaves some out. Of 250,000 or so clones in the sample, about two thirds were seen once. Alopecia areata patients provided lesional scalp punch biopsies and peripheral blood. These data are taken from a study of CD8+ T cells in alopecia areata. About the study: A regimen of oral tofacitinib, 5 to 10 mg twice daily, was given to treated patients.

Germline V gives CDR1 KGHSH, CDR2 LQKENI. The trim removed 8 bases at V and 4 bases at J, leaving 12 bases unmatched. CDR3 length equals 17 residues. The input for sequencing was CD4+ T cells sorted from blood, taken at week 0. The chain combines TRBV18 with TRBJ2-6, with 9 positions matching TRBD1. The receptor comes from a human donor with alopecia areata. The chain's CDR3 is CASQGPGTGSGANVLTF. CDR3 nucleotide sequence: TGTGCCAGCCAGGGTCCCGGGACAGGGTCCGGGGCCAACGTCCTGACTTTC.